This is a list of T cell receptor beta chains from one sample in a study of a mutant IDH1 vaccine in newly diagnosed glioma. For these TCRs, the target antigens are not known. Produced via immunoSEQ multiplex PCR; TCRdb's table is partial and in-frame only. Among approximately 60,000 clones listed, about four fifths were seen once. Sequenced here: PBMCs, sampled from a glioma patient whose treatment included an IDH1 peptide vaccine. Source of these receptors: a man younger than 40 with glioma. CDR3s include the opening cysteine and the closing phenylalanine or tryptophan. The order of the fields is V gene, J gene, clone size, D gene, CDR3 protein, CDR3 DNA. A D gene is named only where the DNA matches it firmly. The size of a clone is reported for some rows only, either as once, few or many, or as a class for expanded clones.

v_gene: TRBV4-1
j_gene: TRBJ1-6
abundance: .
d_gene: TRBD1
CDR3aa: CASSQGTGGPPSPLHF
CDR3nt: TGCGCCAGCAGCCAAGGAACAGGGGGCCCACCTTCACCCCTCCACTTT

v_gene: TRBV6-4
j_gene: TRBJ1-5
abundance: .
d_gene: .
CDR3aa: CASSDSGKKGCSQPQHF
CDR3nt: TGTGCCAGCAGTGACTCGGGCAAAAAAGGTTGCAGTCAGCCCCAGCATTTT

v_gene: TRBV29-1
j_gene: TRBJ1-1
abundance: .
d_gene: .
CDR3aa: CSVSELAEAFF
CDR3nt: TGCAGCGTTTCAGAGTTAGCTGAAGCTTTCTTT

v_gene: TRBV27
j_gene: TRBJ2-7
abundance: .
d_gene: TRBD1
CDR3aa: CASSRQGVFYEQYF
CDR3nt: TGTGCCAGCAGCCGACAGGGTGTATTCTACGAGCAGTACTTC

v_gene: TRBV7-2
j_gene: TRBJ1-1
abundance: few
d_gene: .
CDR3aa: CASSPQLGDTEAFF
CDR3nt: TGTGCCAGCAGCCCACAGTTGGGCGACACTGAAGCTTTCTTT

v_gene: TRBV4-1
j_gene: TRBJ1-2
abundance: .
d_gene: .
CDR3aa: CASSQGVRAGFGYGYTF
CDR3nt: TGCGCCAGCAGCCAAGGAGTTCGGGCGGGTTTTGGCTATGGCTACACCTTC

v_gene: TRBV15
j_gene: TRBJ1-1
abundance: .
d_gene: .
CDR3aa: CATSRGAENTEAFF
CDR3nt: TGTGCCACCAGCAGAGGAGCCGAGAACACTGAAGCTTTCTTT

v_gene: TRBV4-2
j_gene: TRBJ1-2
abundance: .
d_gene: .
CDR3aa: CTSSQVSATEGFYTF
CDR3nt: TGTACCAGCAGCCAAGTATCAGCCACCGAGGGGTTCTACACCTTC

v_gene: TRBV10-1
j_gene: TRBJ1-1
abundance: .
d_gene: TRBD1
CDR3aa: CASSESGQYLMNTEAFF
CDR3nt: TGCGCCAGCAGTGAGTCGGGACAGTACTTGATGAACACTGAAGCTTTCTTT

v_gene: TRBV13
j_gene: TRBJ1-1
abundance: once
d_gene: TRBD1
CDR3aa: CASSATTGGTEAFF
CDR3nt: TGTGCCAGCAGCGCAACTACAGGGGGCACTGAAGCTTTCTTT

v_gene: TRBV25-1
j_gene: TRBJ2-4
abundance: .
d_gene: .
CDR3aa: CASSPRGGLAKNIQYF
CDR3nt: TGTGCCAGCAGTCCAAGGGGCGGATTAGCCAAAAACATTCAGTACTTC

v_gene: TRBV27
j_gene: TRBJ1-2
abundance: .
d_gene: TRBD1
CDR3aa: CASSLLGQGGGYTF
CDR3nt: TGTGCCAGCAGTTTACTGGGACAGGGGGGTGGCTACACCTTC

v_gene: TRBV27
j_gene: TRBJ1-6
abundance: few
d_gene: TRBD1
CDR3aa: CASSLRRTGESNSPLHF
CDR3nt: TGTGCCAGCAGTTTACGCCGGACAGGGGAAAGCAATTCACCCCTCCACTTT

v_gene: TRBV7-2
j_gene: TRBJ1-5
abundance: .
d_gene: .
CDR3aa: CASSFRFGGNQPQHF
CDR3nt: TGTGCCAGCAGCTTTAGATTCGGTGGGAATCAGCCCCAGCATTTT

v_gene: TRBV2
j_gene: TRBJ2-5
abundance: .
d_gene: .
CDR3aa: CASFRETQYF
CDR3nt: TGTGCCAGCTTCCGAGAGACCCAGTACTTC

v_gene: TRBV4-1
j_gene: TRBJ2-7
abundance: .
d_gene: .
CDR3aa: CASSQDTNMPYEQYF
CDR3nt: TGCGCCAGCAGCCAAGACACAAACATGCCCTACGAACAGTACTTC

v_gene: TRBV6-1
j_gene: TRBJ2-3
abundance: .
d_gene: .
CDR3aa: CASSKDSGLGQYF
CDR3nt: TGTGCCAGCAGTAAAGACTCCGGATTAGGGCAGTATTTT

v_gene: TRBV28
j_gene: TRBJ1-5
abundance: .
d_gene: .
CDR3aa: CASSPAHRGPNQPQHF
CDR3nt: TGTGCCAGCAGTCCCGCCCACCGGGGGCCCAATCAGCCCCAGCATTTT

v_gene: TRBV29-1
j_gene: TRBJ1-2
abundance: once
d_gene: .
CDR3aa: CSVEDPLRGYTF
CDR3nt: TGCAGCGTTGAAGATCCCTTACGGGGCTACACCTTC

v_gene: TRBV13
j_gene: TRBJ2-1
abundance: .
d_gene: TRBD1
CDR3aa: CASSPGTGSHNEQFF
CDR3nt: TGTGCCAGCAGCCCCGGGACAGGGTCCCACAATGAGCAGTTCTTC

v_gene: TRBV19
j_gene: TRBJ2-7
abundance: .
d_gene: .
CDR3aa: CASSSGGREVYEQYF
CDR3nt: TGTGCCAGTAGCAGTGGAGGCAGGGAGGTTTACGAGCAGTACTTC

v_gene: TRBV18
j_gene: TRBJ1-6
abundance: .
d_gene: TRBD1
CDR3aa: CASSRGTGLEGSPLHF
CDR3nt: TGTGCCAGCTCACGGGGGACAGGTCTGGAAGGTTCACCCCTCCACTTT

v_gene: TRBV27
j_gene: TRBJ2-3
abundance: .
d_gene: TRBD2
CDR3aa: CASTQSRTSGLLAFSTDTQYF
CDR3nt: TGTGCCAGCACTCAGTCTCGGACTAGCGGCTTGTTGGCCTTTAGCACAGATACGCAGTATTTT

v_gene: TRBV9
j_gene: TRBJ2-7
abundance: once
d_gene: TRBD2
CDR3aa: CASSPQDYLAGTYEQYF
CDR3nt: TGTGCCAGCAGCCCCCAAGATTATTTAGCGGGGACCTACGAGCAGTACTTC

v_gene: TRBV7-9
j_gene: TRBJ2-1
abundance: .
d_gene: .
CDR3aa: CASSPWDSYNEQFF
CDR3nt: TGTGCCAGCAGCCCTTGGGACTCCTACAATGAGCAGTTCTTC

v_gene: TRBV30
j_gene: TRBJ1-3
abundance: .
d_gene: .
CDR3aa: CAWKLAGMSSGNTIYF
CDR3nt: TGTGCCTGGAAACTAGCGGGCATGAGCTCTGGAAACACCATATATTTT

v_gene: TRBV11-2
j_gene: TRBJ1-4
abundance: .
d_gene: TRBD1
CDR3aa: CASSSLQGAGEKLFF
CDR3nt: TGTGCCAGCAGCTCCCTACAGGGGGCTGGGGAAAAACTGTTTTTT